This note documents a single TCR beta chain sequence. The clone's antigen remains unknown. Base quality data are lacking; no much larger clone is found one base away. The sample comes from a study of T cell responses to AZD1222 COVID-19 vaccine (dated by TCRdb to about 2021). About the study as a whole: A total of over 230 trial participants underwent TCR sequencing, of whom 207 received two doses of AZD1222 and about 25 received two doses of the MenACWY control vaccine. Trial participants were enrolled by age into subgroups of 18-55, 56-69 and 70-plus years, and 148, 28 and 57 TCR-sequenced participants, respectively, were included in these subgroups.

The CDR3 regions of human TCRbeta chains were analyzed by immunosequencing. In the original analysis: Repertoire TCRs were matched against a reference library of SARS-CoV-2-specific TCRs generated with the MIRA antigen-specificity platform. Breadth was defined as the fraction of unique TCRs that were SARS-CoV-2-associated, and depth was defined as the fraction of total T cells that were SARS-CoV-2-associated. Using the MIRA data, every spike-specific TCR was mapped to the spike region that the TCR reacted to and assigned to either a CD4 or a CD8 class. Log10-transformed breadth and depth values were compared by one-way ANOVA with Sidak's multiple comparisons tests. TCRdb provides this immuneACCESS table in a form limited to in-frame rearrangements. Some clones are lacking; in checked studies, under half of them reflect an unresolved V gene, and why the rest are absent is not known. V and J calls and clone size follow that table, whereas D and trimming were derived from the DNA. Within this sample are about 130,000 clones, with roughly 87% of them counted one time only. The top ten clonotypes cover about 9.9% of the sample.

The time point label of this sample denotes: about 28 days (+/-7) after the second vaccine dose. AZD1222 recipients whose second dose came at about 4 weeks and those whose second dose came at about 12 weeks were combined into one group, since spike-specific TCR depth and breadth did not differ between the two schedules. Samples from vaccinated people were obtained from the UK trials COV001 and COV002, which included a single-blind randomized controlled phase 2/3 trial of AZD1222 (ChAdOx1 nCoV-19) in healthy adults. For TCRbeta chain sequencing, PBMC samples from trial participants were taken at day 0 and at day 28 after the second dose. The research as a whole found: The 56-69-year group was small, and its depth increase did not reach significance, likely because of low power. Most participants were white British and females outnumbered males, and the authors suggested that clonal diversity may have been underestimated. The vaccine-associated CD4 TCRs covered the entire spike protein, and the dominant responses fell in regions 160-218 and 743-854. A significant rise in spike-specific TCR breadth and depth was observed after two AZD1222 doses relative to day 0 and relative to MenACWY recipients. Conclusions about previously exposed vaccinees are limited because only six or seven AZD1222 recipients were SARS-CoV-2 seropositive at baseline. Because no day 14 peak-response samples were available, the repertoires could be characterized only after the peak T cell response. Epitopes outside the regions mutated in the B.1.351 and B.1.1.7 variants were reportedly recognized by nearly half of the unique spike-specific TCRs.

Germline trimming: 5 bases from V, 6 bases from J; junction bases outside gene matches: 15. The CDR3 has 15 amino acids, counting the end cysteine and phenylalanine. Of all the DNA, just the CDR3 is kept, 45 bases in frame from base 1. The germline V gene (reference sequence) yields GTSNPN for CDR1 and SVGIG for CDR2. This TCR came from an adult who received the AZD1222 COVID-19 vaccine. The input for sequencing was peripheral blood, taken 28 days after the second AZD1222 dose. The rearranged chain carries TRBV30 and TRBJ2-7; the junction holds 8 bases that match TRBD2. The DNA sequence is TGTGCCTGGGACCCCATTCGAGCGGGAGAGGGCGAGCAGTACTTC. Its protein is CAWDPIRAGEGEQYF.